The rows below give T cell receptor beta chains drawn from one sample of a study of OX40 agonist ivuxolimab in advanced cancers. Repertoires were generated with immunoSEQ multiplex PCR, while TCRdb's copy carries only in-frame clones and drops some. The sample lists fewer than 100,000 clones; approximately 83% were seen once. This specimen was CD4+ or CD8+ T cells sorted from blood, taken in a trial of the OX40 agonist ivuxolimab. Every receptor here comes from an adult with an advanced solid tumor such as melanoma, head and neck, liver or kidney cancer. CDR3s include the opening cysteine and the closing phenylalanine or tryptophan. Each record gives: D gene, clone size, J gene, V gene, CDR3 DNA, CDR3 protein. The D gene is left open where the match is weak. Some rows have no size entry. The others give once, few or many, or a class for an expanded clone.

d_gene: TRBD1; abundance: few; j_gene: TRBJ2-5; v_gene: TRBV7-2; CDR3nt: TGTGCCAGCAGCACGCGGACAGGGCATTACGTGACCCAGTACTTC; CDR3aa: CASSTRTGHYVTQYF
d_gene: TRBD1; abundance: -; j_gene: TRBJ2-2; v_gene: TRBV5-6; CDR3nt: TGTGCCAGCAGCGAGAACAGGGGACCGAACACCGGGGAGCTGTTTTTT; CDR3aa: CASSENRGPNTGELFF
d_gene: -; abundance: -; j_gene: TRBJ2-1; v_gene: TRBV7-2; CDR3nt: TGTGCCAGCAGCTTAGGGAGATGGGGTGAGCAGTTCTTC; CDR3aa: CASSLGRWGEQFF
d_gene: -; abundance: -; j_gene: TRBJ1-5; v_gene: TRBV15; CDR3nt: TGTGCCACCAGCAGAGCCCTCGATGGGGCTCAGCCCCAGCATTTT; CDR3aa: CATSRALDGAQPQHF
d_gene: -; abundance: -; j_gene: TRBJ2-5; v_gene: TRBV5-1; CDR3nt: TGCGCCAGCAGCTTGGACGGCAGAGGGGAGACCCAGTACTTC; CDR3aa: CASSLDGRGETQYF
d_gene: -; abundance: -; j_gene: TRBJ1-1; v_gene: TRBV7-6; CDR3nt: TGTGCCAGCAGCTTAGCGCTGGGCACTGAAGCTTTCTTT; CDR3aa: CASSLALGTEAFF
d_gene: TRBD2; abundance: once; j_gene: TRBJ2-7; v_gene: TRBV2; CDR3nt: TGTGCCAGCAGTTCCGGGACTAGCTACGAGCAGTACTTC; CDR3aa: CASSSGTSYEQYF
d_gene: -; abundance: -; j_gene: TRBJ1-6; v_gene: TRBV7-9; CDR3nt: TGTGCCAGCAGCTCGCCTGGGGGGGGGCAGAATTCACCCCTCCACTTT; CDR3aa: CASSSPGGGQNSPLHF
d_gene: -; abundance: many; j_gene: TRBJ2-1; v_gene: TRBV7-3; CDR3nt: TGTGCCAGCAGTATCCGGGGCGGTCAAGGTGCGAATGAGCAGTTCTTC; CDR3aa: CASSIRGGQGANEQFF
d_gene: -; abundance: once; j_gene: TRBJ2-1; v_gene: TRBV7-9; CDR3nt: TGTGCCAGCAGCTTAGTTGAGGAGGAGCAGTTCTTC; CDR3aa: CASSLVEEEQFF
d_gene: TRBD1; abundance: many; j_gene: TRBJ2-2; v_gene: TRBV9; CDR3nt: TGTGCCAGCAGCGTAGCTTGGGGACAGGGGTTGAACACCGGGGAGCTGTTTTTT; CDR3aa: CASSVAWGQGLNTGELFF
d_gene: -; abundance: -; j_gene: TRBJ1-2; v_gene: TRBV28; CDR3nt: TGTGCCAGCACTCAAAACGACTATGGCTACACCTTC; CDR3aa: CASTQNDYGYTF
d_gene: -; abundance: few; j_gene: TRBJ2-4; v_gene: TRBV5-5; CDR3nt: TGTGCCAGCAGCTCGTTCTCGGAGGGGAACATTCAGTACTTC; CDR3aa: CASSSFSEGNIQYF
d_gene: -; abundance: -; j_gene: TRBJ2-5; v_gene: TRBV5-4; CDR3nt: TGTGCCAGCAGCCCTCGTGGGGAAGAGACCCAGTACTTC; CDR3aa: CASSPRGEETQYF
d_gene: -; abundance: -; j_gene: TRBJ2-5; v_gene: TRBV29-1; CDR3nt: TGCAGCGTTGAAGGGCGCGAAGAGACCCAGTACTTC; CDR3aa: CSVEGREETQYF
d_gene: -; abundance: -; j_gene: TRBJ1-5; v_gene: TRBV6-1; CDR3nt: TGTGCCAGCAGTGAAGCGAGAGGAAATCAGCCCCAGCATTTT; CDR3aa: CASSEARGNQPQHF
d_gene: -; abundance: -; j_gene: TRBJ2-7; v_gene: TRBV6-1; CDR3nt: TGTGCCAGCAGTGATGCCAGGCGGACCTACGAGCAGTACTTC; CDR3aa: CASSDARRTYEQYF
d_gene: -; abundance: -; j_gene: TRBJ1-3; v_gene: TRBV28; CDR3nt: TGTGCCAGCAGTTTGACAGTCCCTGGAAACACCATATATTTT; CDR3aa: CASSLTVPGNTIYF
d_gene: -; abundance: -; j_gene: TRBJ2-3; v_gene: TRBV30; CDR3nt: TGTGCCTGGTTTTCGAACGGGCCCCCTAGCACAGATACGCAGTATTTT; CDR3aa: CAWFSNGPPSTDTQYF
d_gene: -; abundance: once; j_gene: TRBJ1-3; v_gene: TRBV6-6; CDR3nt: TGTGCCAGCAGCCAACTAGCCTCTGGAAACACCATATATTTT; CDR3aa: CASSQLASGNTIYF